Listed below are T cell receptor beta chains from one sample, sequenced in a study of T cells in Graves' hyperthyroidism and ophthalmopathy. TCRdb ran MiXCR on the multiplex PCR reads and lists one entry per CDR3 protein. The sample includes about 570,000 distinct CDR3 sequences, 35% to 55% of them seen just once. The material sequenced was peripheral blood or thyroid tissue (not recorded which). These receptors were collected from an adult woman with Graves' disease, either hyperthyroidism or ophthalmopathy (not recorded which). CDR3s include the opening cysteine and the closing phenylalanine or tryptophan. Fields, in order: clone size, V gene, D gene, J gene, CDR3 protein, CDR3 DNA. D genes are given only for firm matches. Clone size is shown for a subset of rows, as once, few, many or a class of expanded clone.

clone_size: -
v_call: TRBV6-5
d_call: TRBD1
j_call: TRBJ2-5
cdr3_aa: CASSYDGGQGLQETQYF
cdr3_nt: TGTGCCAGCAGTTACGACGGAGGACAGGGGCTCCAAGAGACCCAGTACTTC

clone_size: many
v_call: TRBV24-1
d_call: -
j_call: TRBJ2-2
cdr3_aa: CATRSRDSGPTGELFF
cdr3_nt: TGTGCCACCAGATCCCGGGACTCTGGCCCCACCGGGGAGCTGTTTTTT

clone_size: -
v_call: TRBV28
d_call: -
j_call: TRBJ1-1
cdr3_aa: CASTDPPAPTEAFF
cdr3_nt: TGTGCCAGCACTGATCCGCCGGCTCCTACTGAAGCTTTCTTT

clone_size: many
v_call: TRBV28
d_call: -
j_call: TRBJ2-7
cdr3_aa: CASSFVRGGEQYF
cdr3_nt: TGTGCCAGCAGTTTCGTAAGGGGTGGCGAGCAGTACTTC

clone_size: once
v_call: TRBV9
d_call: -
j_call: TRBJ1-2
cdr3_aa: CASSDQGVSGYTF
cdr3_nt: TGTGCCAGCAGCGATCAGGGAGTTAGTGGCTACACCTTC

clone_size: -
v_call: TRBV28
d_call: -
j_call: TRBJ1-2
cdr3_aa: CASSFLYPNVAGYTF
cdr3_nt: TGTGCCAGCAGTTTCTTATACCCTAACGTTGCGGGCTACACCTTC

clone_size: -
v_call: TRBV20-1
d_call: -
j_call: TRBJ2-7
cdr3_aa: CSARYPARLEQYF
cdr3_nt: TGCAGTGCTAGATATCCCGCACGACTAGAGCAGTACTTC

clone_size: many
v_call: TRBV20-1
d_call: -
j_call: TRBJ1-1
cdr3_aa: CSASRSLNTEAFF
cdr3_nt: TGCAGTGCTAGCAGGTCGCTGAACACTGAAGCTTTCTTT

clone_size: many
v_call: TRBV7-9
d_call: -
j_call: TRBJ1-2
cdr3_aa: CASSFDRWDYGYTF
cdr3_nt: TGTGCCAGCAGCTTTGACAGGTGGGACTATGGCTACACCTTC

clone_size: -
v_call: TRBV18
d_call: -
j_call: TRBJ1-5
cdr3_aa: CASSPYAGLNQPQHF
cdr3_nt: TGTGCCAGCTCACCATACGCAGGACTAAATCAGCCCCAGCATTTT